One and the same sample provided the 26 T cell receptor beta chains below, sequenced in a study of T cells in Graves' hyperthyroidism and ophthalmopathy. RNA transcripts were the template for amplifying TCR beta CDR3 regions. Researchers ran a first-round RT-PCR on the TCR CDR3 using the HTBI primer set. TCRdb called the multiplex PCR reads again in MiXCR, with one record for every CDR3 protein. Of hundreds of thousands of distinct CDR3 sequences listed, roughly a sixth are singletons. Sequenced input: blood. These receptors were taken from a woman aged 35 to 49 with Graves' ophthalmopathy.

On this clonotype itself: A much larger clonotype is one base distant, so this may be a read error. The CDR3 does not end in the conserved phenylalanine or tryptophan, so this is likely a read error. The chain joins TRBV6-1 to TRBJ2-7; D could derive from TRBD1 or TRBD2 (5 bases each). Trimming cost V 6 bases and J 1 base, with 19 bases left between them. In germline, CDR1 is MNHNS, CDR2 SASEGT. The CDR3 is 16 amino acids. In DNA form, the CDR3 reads TGTGCCAGCAGCCCTAAGGGGAGCCCGCGGTCCTACGAGCAGTACCTC. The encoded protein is CASSPKGSPRSYEQYL.

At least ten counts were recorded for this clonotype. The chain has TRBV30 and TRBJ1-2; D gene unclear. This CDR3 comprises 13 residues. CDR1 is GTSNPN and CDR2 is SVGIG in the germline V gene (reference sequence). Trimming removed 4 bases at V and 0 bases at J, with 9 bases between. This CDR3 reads CAWTVESNYGYTF. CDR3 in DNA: TGTGCCTGGACGGTGGAATCTAACTATGGCTACACCTTC.

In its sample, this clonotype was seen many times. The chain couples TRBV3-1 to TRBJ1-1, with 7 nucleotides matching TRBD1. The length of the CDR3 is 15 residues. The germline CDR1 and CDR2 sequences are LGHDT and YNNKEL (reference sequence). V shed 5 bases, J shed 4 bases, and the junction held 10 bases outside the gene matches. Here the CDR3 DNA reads TGTGCCAGCAGCTCCGCTAGTTGGACAGGCACTGAAGCTTTCTTT. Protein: CASSSASWTGTEAFF.

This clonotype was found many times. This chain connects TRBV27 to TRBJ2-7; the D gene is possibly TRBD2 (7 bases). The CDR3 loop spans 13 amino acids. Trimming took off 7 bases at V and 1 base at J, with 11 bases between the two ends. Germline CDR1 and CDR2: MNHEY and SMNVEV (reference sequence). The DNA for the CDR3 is TGTGCCAGCATGGGGGGGGCATCCTACGAGCAGTACTTC. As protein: CASMGGASYEQYF.

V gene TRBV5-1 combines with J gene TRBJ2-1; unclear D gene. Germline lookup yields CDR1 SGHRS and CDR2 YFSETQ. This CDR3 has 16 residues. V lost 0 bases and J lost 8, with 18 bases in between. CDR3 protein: CASSLGATAMGDEQFF. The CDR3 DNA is TGCGCCAGCAGCTTGGGGGCTACAGCTATGGGCGATGAGCAGTTCTTC.

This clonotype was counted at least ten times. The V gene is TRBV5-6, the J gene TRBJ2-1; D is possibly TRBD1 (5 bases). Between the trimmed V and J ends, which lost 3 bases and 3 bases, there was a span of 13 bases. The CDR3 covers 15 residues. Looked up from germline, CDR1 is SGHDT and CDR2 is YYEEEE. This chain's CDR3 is CASSSPNQGYNEQFF. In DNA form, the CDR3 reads TGTGCCAGCAGCTCCCCTAACCAGGGCTACAATGAGCAGTTCTTC. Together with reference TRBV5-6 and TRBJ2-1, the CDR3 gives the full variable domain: DAGVTQSPTHLIKTRGQQVTLRCSPKSGHDTVSWYQQALGQGPQFIFQYYEEEERQRGNFPDRFSGHQFPNYSSELNVNALLLGDSALYLCASSSPNQGYNEQFFGPGTRLTVL.

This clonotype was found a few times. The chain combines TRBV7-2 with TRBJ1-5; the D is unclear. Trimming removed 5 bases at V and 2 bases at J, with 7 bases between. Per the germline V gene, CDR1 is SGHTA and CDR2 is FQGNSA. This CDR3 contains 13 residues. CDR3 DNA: TGTGCCAGCAGCACAGATGGCAATCAGCCCCAGCATTTT. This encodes CASSTDGNQPQHF.

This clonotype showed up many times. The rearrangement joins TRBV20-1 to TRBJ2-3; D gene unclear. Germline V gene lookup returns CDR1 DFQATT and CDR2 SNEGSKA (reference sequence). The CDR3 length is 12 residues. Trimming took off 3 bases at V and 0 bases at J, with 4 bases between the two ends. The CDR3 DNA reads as TGCAGTGCTAGGGTCAGCACAGATACGCAGTATTTT. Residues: CSARVSTDTQYF.

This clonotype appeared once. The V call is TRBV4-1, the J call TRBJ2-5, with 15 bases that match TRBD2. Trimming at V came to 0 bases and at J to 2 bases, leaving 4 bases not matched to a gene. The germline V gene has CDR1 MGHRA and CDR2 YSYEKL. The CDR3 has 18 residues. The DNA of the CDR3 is TGCGCCAGCAGCCAAGAGGGACTAGCGGGAGGTAGGCAAGAGACCCAGTACTTC. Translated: CASSQEGLAGGRQETQYF.

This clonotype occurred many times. The CDR3 spells CSARRVREYSEQYF. Written as DNA, the CDR3 is TGCAGTGCTAGAAGGGTGCGGGAATACAGCGAGCAGTACTTC. This rearrangement joins TRBV20-1 to TRBJ2-7; possibly TRBD2 for D (6 bases). This CDR3 has 14 amino acids. The V end lost 2 bases, the J end lost 6 bases, and 17 bases lay between the germline ends. The germline V gene encodes CDR1 DFQATT and CDR2 SNEGSKA (reference sequence).

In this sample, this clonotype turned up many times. CDR3 loop: CSARGVGERGVSYNEQFF. CDR3 DNA: TGCAGTGCTAGAGGGGTGGGGGAGCGGGGGGTCTCCTACAATGAGCAGTTCTTC. This chain joins TRBV20-1 and TRBJ2-1, with 9 bases matching TRBD2. V lost 1 base to trimming and J lost 0 bases; unmatched junction nucleotides: 10. The CDR3 length is 18 residues. Looked up from germline, CDR1 is DFQATT and CDR2 is SNEGSKA (reference sequence).

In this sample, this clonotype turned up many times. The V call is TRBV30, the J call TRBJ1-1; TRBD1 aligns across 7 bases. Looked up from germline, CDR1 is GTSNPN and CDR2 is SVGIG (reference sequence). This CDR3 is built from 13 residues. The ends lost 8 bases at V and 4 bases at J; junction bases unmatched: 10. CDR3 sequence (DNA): TGTGCCGCAAACAGGGGAGGCGGCACTGAAGCTTTCTTT. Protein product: CAANRGGGTEAFF.

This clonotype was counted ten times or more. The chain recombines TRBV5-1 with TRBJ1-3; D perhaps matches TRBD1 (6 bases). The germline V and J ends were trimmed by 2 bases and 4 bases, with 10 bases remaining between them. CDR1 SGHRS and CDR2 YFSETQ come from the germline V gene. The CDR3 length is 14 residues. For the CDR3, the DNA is TGCGCCAGCAGCTTTGACAGGCCCGGAAACACCATATATTTT. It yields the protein CASSFDRPGNTIYF.

In DNA form, the CDR3 reads TGTGCCAGCAGCTTAGAACCCCGGGGGGGAGAGACCCAGTACTTC. Translation gives CASSLEPRGGETQYF. The V and J genes are TRBV7-2 and TRBJ2-5, with 8 positions matching TRBD2. The CDR3 loop spans 15 amino acids. Germline CDR1 is SGHTA and CDR2 is FQGNSA. With 1 base clipped from V and 4 bases from J, the junction kept 5 bases outside the gene matches.

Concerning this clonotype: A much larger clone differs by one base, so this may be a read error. The CDR3 DNA reads as TGTGCCAGCAGCCAAGACAGGTCTGGGGCCAACGTCCTGACTTTC. Protein product: CASSQDRSGANVLTF. The rearrangement joins TRBV5-4 to TRBJ2-6; a possible D gene is TRBD1 (6 bases). CDR1 SGHNT and CDR2 YYREEE come from the germline V gene (reference sequence). Between the trimmed V and J ends, which lost 4 bases and 1 base, there was a span of 9 bases. The CDR3 length is 15 residues.

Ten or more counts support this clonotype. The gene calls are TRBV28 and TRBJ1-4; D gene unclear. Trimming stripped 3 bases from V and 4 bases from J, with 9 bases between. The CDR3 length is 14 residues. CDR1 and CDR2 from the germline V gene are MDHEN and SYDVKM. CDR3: CASSFVQFNEKLFF. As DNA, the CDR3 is TGTGCCAGCAGTTTTGTACAGTTTAATGAAAAACTGTTTTTT.

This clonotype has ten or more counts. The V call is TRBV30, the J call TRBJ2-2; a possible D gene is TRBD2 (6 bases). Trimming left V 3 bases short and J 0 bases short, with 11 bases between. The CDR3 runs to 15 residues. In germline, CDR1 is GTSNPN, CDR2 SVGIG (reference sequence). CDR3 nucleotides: TGTGCCTGGAGACCAGCGGGTACGAACACCGGGGAGCTGTTTTTT. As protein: CAWRPAGTNTGELFF. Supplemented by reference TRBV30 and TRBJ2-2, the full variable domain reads SQTIHQWPATLVQPVGSPLSLECTVEGTSNPNLYWYRQAAGRGLQLLFYSVGIGQISSEVPQNLSASRPQDRQFILSSKKLLLSDSGFYLCAWRPAGTNTGELFFGEGSRLTVL.

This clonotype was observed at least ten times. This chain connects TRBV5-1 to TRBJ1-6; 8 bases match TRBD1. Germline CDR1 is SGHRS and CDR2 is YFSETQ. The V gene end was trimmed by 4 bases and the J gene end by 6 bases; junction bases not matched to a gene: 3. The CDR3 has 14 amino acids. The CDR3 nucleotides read TGCGCCAGCAGCGGACAGGGCAGTAATTCACCCCTCCACTTT. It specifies CASSGQGSNSPLHF.

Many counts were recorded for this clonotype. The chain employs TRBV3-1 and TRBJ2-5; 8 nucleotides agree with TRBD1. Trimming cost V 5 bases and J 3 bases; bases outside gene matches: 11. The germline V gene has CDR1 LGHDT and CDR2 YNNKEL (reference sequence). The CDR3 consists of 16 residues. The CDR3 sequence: CASSSTDRGTEETQYF. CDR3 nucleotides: TGTGCCAGCAGCTCGACCGACAGGGGCACCGAAGAGACCCAGTACTTC.

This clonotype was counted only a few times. The CDR3 DNA follows: TGTGCCAGCTCACCACCGGTCACAGGCCCTAACACCGGGGAGCTGTTTTTT. This sequence encodes CASSPPVTGPNTGELFF. The chain links TRBV18 to TRBJ2-2; tentative D call: TRBD1 (5 bases). CDR3 length: 17 residues. Trimming removed 0 bases at V and 2 bases at J, with 13 bases between. Germline loops: CDR1 KGHSH, CDR2 LQKENI.

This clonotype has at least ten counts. CDR3 region: CASSAGTGAFTDTQYF. CDR3 DNA sequence: TGTGCCAGCAGCGCAGGGACAGGGGCATTCACAGATACGCAGTATTTT. The V gene is TRBV7-9, the J gene TRBJ2-3; 10 bases fit TRBD1. The V and J ends lost 5 bases and 2 bases, in that order; junction bases with no gene match: 7. Germline values: CDR1 SEHNR, CDR2 FQNEAQ (reference sequence). CDR3 size: 16 residues.

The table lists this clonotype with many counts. The CDR3 loop reads CASSHGQGARGYTF. The CDR3 DNA reads TGCGCCAGCAGCCATGGACAGGGGGCAAGAGGCTACACCTTC. The chain carries TRBV5-1 and TRBJ1-2; 11 positions agree with TRBD1. The CDR3 covers 14 residues. The germline V gene encodes CDR1 SGHRS and CDR2 YFSETQ. Trimming cost V 4 bases and J 8 bases; bases outside gene matches: 7.

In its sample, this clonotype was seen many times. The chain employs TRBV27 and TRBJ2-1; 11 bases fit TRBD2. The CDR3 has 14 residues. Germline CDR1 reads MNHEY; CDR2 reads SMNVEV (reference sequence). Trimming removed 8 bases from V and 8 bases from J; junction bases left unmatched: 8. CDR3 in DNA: TGTGCCAGCCAACTAGCGGGAGTTTCCCATGAGCAGTTCTTC. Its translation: CASQLAGVSHEQFF.

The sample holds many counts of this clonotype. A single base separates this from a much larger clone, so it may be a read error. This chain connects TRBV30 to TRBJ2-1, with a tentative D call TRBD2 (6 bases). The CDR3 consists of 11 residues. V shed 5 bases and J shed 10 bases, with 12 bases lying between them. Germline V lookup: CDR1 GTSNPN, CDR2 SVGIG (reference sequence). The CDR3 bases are TGTGCCTGGGGCCCTGGGAGGGAGCAGTTCTTC. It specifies CAWGPGREQFF. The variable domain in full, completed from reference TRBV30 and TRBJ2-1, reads SQTIHQWPATLVQPVGSPLSLECTVEGTSNPNLYWYRQAAGRGLQLLFYSVGIGQISSEVPQNLSASRPQDRQFILSSKKLLLSDSGFYLCAWGPGREQFFGPGTRLTVL.

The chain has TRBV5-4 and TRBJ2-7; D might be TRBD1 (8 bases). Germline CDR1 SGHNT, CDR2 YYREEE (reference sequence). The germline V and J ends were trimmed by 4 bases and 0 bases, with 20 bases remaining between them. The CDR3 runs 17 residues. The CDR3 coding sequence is TGTGCCAGCAGCGTCGGAACAGGGGGAGGGACCTCCTACGAGCAGTACTTC. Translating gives CASSVGTGGGTSYEQYF.

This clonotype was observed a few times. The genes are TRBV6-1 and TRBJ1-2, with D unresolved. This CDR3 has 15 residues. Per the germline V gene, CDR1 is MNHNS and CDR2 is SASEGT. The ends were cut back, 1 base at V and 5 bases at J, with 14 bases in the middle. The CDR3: CASSEDWGLRYGYTF. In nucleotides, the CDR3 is TGTGCCAGCAGTGAAGATTGGGGTCTTAGGTATGGCTACACCTTC.